This T cell receptor beta chain appears in the sequencing data of a study of blood T cells in healthy people across ages. CDR1 is SEHNR and CDR2 is FQNEAQ in the germline V gene (reference sequence). This CDR3 contains 15 residues. The V end was cut by 1 base, the J end by 5 bases, with 14 bases between. A sample-barcoded 5' primer and a J-beta primer mix were used in a second PCR of about 7 to 11 cycles. MiXCR, applied by TCRdb to the 5' RACE reads, yields one record per CDR3 protein. The profile shows hundreds of thousands of distinct CDR3 sequences, about 51% of them singletons. Per individual sample, total RNA of at least 6 micrograms was extracted. The table lists this clonotype with many counts. No antigen is known for it. Findings and caveats of the study: Comparison with aged donors showed that long-lived donors had more naive CD4+ cells and higher diversity. The authors considered diversity estimates from one million T cells to be underestimates. PBMC samples, being unsorted, prevented any conclusive comparison of naive and antigen-experienced cells.

The receptor was isolated from a woman of 80 years or more in good health. Material for sequencing was blood. The gene calls are TRBV7-9 and TRBJ2-5; tentatively, D is TRBD1 (6 bases). The CDR3 nucleotides are TGTGCCAGCAGCTTAGTTACAGGGTTGGGGGAGACCCAGTACTTC. It is translated as CASSLVTGLGETQYF.